A selection of T cell receptor beta chains follows, all from one sample in a study of early T cells in non-severe SARS-CoV-2 infection. TCRdb processed the 5' RACE reads anew with MiXCR; each CDR3 protein has one entry. The table has under 95,000 distinct CDR3 sequences, 14% to 15% seen once. The sequenced sample was whole blood. The receptor source for this set is an adult who was a healthcare worker with PCR-confirmed SARS-CoV-2 infection or an uninfected control (not recorded which). CDR3s include the opening cysteine and the closing phenylalanine or tryptophan. D genes are given only for firm matches. Size is stated for part of the rows, as once, few or many counts, or as a class when the clone is expanded.

>.|many|TRBJ1-2|TRBV7-9
TGTGCCAGCAGCTTAATGCAGGGTTTAGATGGCTACACCTTC
CASSLMQGLDGYTF
>.|.|TRBJ2-1|TRBV7-9
TGTGCCAGCAGCCCAGACAGGGAGGGCGCCCAGGGTGTGAATGAGCAGTTCTTC
CASSPDREGAQGVNEQFF
>TRBD2|few|TRBJ2-7|TRBV4-3
TGCGCCAGCAGCCAAGATGACCCCACTAGCGGGAGATACGAGCAGTACTTC
CASSQDDPTSGRYEQYF
>TRBD2|few|TRBJ2-5|TRBV6-5
TGTGCCAGCAGCTTCGGACTAGCGGACCAAGAGACCCAGTACTTC
CASSFGLADQETQYF
>.|few|TRBJ2-1|TRBV3-1
TGTGCCAGCAGCCAAGATTGGATCGGAGCGGGCTTCCATGAGCAGTTCTTC
CASSQDWIGAGFHEQFF
>TRBD1|few|TRBJ1-2|TRBV6-1
TGTGCCAGCAGTGAAGCTCACAGGGGGGGAGGCTACACCTTC
CASSEAHRGGGYTF
>.|.|TRBJ2-7|TRBV29-1
TGTAGCGTGGGGGCTAGCTCCTACGAGCAGTACTTC
CSVGASSYEQYF
>TRBD1|.|TRBJ2-7|TRBV7-8
TGTGCCAGCAGCTTGAGCAAGACAGGGAGCTCCTACGAGCAGTACTTC
CASSLSKTGSSYEQYF
>.|.|TRBJ2-1|TRBV9
TGTGCCAGCAGCGTCAGTGGAGATGAGCAGTTCTTC
CASSVSGDEQFF
>.|many|TRBJ2-6|TRBV14
TGTGCCAGCAGTTTCGGACACTCTGGGGCCAACGTCCTGACTTTC
CASSFGHSGANVLTF
>.|few|TRBJ1-2|TRBV29-1
TGCAGCGTTGAAAAATTAAATAACTATGGCTACACCTTC
CSVEKLNNYGYTF